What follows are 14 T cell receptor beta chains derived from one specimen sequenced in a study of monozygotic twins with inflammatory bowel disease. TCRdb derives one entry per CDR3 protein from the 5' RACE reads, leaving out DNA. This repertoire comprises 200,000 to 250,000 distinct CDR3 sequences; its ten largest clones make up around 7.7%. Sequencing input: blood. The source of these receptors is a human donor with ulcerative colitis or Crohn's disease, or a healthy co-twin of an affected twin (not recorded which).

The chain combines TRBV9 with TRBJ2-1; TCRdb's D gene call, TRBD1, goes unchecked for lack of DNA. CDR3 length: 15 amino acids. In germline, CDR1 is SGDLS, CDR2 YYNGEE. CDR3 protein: CASSPPFAPYNEQFF.

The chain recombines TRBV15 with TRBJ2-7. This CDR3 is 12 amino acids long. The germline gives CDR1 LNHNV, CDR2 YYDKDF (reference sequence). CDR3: CATSSGTYEQYF. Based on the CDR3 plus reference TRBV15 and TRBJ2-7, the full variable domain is DAMVIQNPRYQVTQFGKPVTLSCSQTLNHNVMYWYQQKSSQAPKLLFHYYDKDFNNEADTPDNFQSRRPNTSFCFLDIRSPGLGDTAMYLCATSSGTYEQYFGPGTRLTVT.

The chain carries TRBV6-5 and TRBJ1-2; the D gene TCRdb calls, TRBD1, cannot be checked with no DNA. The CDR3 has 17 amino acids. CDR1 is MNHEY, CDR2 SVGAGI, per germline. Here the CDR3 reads CASSYSPSGVGGYGYTF.

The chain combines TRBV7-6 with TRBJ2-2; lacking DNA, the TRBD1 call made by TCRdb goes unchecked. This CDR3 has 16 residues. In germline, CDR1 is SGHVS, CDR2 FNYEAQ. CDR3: CASSEFAGTGRGELFF.

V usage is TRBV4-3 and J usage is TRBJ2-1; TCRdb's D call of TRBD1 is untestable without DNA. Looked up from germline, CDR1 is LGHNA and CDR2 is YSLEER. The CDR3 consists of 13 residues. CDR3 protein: CASSQETRNEQFF.

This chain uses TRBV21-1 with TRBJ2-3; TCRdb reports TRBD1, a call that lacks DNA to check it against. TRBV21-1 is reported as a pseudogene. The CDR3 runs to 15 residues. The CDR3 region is CASSKSGGLTDTQYF.

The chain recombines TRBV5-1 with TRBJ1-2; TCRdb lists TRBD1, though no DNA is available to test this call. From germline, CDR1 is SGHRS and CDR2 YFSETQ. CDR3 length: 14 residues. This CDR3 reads CASSLFGTDYGYTF. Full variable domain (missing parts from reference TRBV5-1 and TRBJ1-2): KAGVTQTPRYLIKTRGQQVTLSCSPISGHRSVSWYQQTPGQGLQFLFEYFSETQRNKGNFPGRFSGRQFSNSRSEMNVSTLELGDSALYLCASSLFGTDYGYTFGSGTRLTVV.

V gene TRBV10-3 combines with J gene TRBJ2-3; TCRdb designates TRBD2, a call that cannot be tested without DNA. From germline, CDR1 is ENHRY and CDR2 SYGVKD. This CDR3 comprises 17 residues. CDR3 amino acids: CAISESRAGGVQDTQYF.

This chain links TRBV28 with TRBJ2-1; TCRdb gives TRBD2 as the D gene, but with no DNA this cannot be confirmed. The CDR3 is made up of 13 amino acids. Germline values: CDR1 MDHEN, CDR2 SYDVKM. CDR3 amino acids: CASSFQALRLQFF. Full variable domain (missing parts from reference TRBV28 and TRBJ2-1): DVKVTQSSRYLVKRTGEKVFLECVQDMDHENMFWYRQDPGLGLRLIYFSYDVKMKEKGDIPEGYSVSREKKERFSLILESASTNQTSMYLCASSFQALRLQFFGPGTRLTVL.

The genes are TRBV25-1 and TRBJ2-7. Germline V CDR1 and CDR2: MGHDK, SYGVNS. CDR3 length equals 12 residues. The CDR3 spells CASSEYAYEQYF.

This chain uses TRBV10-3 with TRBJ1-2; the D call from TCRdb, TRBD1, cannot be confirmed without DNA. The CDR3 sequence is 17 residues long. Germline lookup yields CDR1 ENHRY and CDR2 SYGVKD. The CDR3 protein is CAISGKSSGLTNYGYTF.

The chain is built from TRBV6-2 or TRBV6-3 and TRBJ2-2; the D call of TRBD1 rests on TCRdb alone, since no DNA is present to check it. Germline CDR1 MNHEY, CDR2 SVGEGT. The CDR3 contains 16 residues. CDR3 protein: CASRKGRGGNTGELFF.

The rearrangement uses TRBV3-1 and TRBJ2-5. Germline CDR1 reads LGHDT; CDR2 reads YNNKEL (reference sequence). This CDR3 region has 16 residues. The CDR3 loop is CASSQEGSSYQETQYF.

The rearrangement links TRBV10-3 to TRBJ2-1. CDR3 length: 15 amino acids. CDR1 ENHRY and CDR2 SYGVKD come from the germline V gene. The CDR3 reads CAISDGGSSYNEQFF.